This TCR beta chain was profiled in a study of blood T cells in healthy people across ages. Background on the study: About one barcoded beta molecule was captured per two T cells (by template switching).

The CDR3 extends over 14 amino acids. CDR1 and CDR2 (germline): LGHDT, YNNKEL (reference sequence). V was shortened by 2 bases and J by 5 bases, with 12 bases between the two germline ends. This clonotype occurred a few times. Its target is unknown. Through a sample-barcoded 5' primer and a J-beta primer mix, a second PCR was run for roughly 6 to 11 cycles. CDR3-containing paired-end reads numbering at least 3 million came from each sample. MiXCR, run by TCRdb on the 5' RACE reads, gives a single entry per CDR3 protein. The sample shows around 1,000,000 distinct CDR3 sequences, 35% to 45% of them seen only once. Whole-study findings and limits: Nothing was known about donor CMV status, and this possibly confounded expanded clonotype changes. Observed TCR beta diversity per million T cells went down as age went up. This fall followed a roughly linear course with age.

The sequenced sample was blood. This sequence was found in a man between 18 and 35 years old in good health. The V and J genes are TRBV3-1 and TRBJ1-2, with D unresolved. CDR3 sequence reads: CASSQPDGKYGYTF. CDR3 DNA: TGTGCCAGCAGCCAACCGGACGGGAAATATGGCTACACCTTC.